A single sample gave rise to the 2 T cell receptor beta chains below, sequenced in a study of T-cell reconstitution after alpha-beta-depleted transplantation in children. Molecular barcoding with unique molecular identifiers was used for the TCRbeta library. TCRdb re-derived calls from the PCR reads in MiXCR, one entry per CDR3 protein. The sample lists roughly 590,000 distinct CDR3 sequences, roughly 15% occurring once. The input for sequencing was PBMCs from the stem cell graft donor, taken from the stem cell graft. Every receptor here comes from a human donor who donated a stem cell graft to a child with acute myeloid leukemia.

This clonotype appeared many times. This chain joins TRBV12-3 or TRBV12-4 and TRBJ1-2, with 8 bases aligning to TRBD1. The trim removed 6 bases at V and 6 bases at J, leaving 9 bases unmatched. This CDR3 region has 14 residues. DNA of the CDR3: TGTGCCAGCAGGAAATCCGGACAGGGACATGGCTACACCTTC. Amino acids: CASRKSGQGHGYTF.

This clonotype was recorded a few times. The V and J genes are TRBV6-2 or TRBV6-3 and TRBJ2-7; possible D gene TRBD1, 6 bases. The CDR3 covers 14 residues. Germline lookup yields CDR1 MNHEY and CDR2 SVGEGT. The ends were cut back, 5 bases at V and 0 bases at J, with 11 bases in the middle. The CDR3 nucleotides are TGTGCCAGCAGTCCTACAGGGTACTCCTACGAGCAGTACTTC. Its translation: CASSPTGYSYEQYF.